A single sample gave rise to the 27 T cell receptor beta chains below, sequenced in a study of blood T cell repertoires in COVID-19. Sequenced by immunoSEQ multiplex PCR; TCRdb stores in-frame clones only, minus some. This sample yields about 22,000 clones, of which about 90% are seen a single time; about 2.9% belongs to the top ten. Sequencing was performed on peripheral blood. The receptors were gathered from a woman between 70 and 85 years old with active COVID-19.

This chain uses TRBV6-2 or TRBV6-3 with TRBJ2-1, with 7 positions matching TRBD2. This CDR3 region has 16 residues. V trimming: 0 bases; J trimming: 7 bases; junction bases outside the gene matches: 9. Germline V gene sequence: CDR1 MNHEY, CDR2 SVGEGT. CDR3 in amino acids: CASSYSIGGGMNEQFF. For the CDR3, the DNA is TGTGCCAGCAGTTACTCGATTGGCGGGGGAATGAATGAGCAGTTCTTC.

The chain joins TRBV4-3 to TRBJ1-3; D is unclear. The CDR3 contains 18 residues. Trimming stripped 0 bases from V and 0 bases from J, with 15 bases between. Germline V lookup: CDR1 LGHNA, CDR2 YSLEER. CDR3 loop: CASSQDWAGTYSGNTIYF. The CDR3 DNA reads TGCGCCAGCAGCCAAGACTGGGCAGGTACCTACTCTGGAAACACCATATATTTT.

CDR3: CASSSGLAGTDTQYF. CDR3 coding DNA: TGTGCCAGCAGCTCGGGACTAGCGGGCACAGATACGCAGTATTTT. The chain joins TRBV7-2 to TRBJ2-3; 11 bases match TRBD2. V shed 4 bases and J 1 base; nucleotides not matched to a gene: 1. From germline, CDR1 is SGHTA and CDR2 FQGNSA. This CDR3 is built from 15 residues.

V is TRBV3-1 (or the pseudogene TRBV3-2) and J is TRBJ1-2, with TRBD1 as a possible D gene (6 bases). Germline V gene data show CDR1 as LGHDT and CDR2 as YNNKEL (reference sequence). With 0 bases removed from V and 5 bases from J, the gap between germline ends came to 16 bases. There are 16 residues in the CDR3. CDR3: CASSQDYGDMGYGYTF. The CDR3 DNA reads TGTGCCAGCAGCCAAGATTACGGGGACATGGGGTATGGCTACACCTTC.

This rearrangement joins TRBV7-9 to TRBJ1-2; D may be TRBD1 (6 bases). Germline lookup yields CDR1 SEHNR and CDR2 FQNEAQ (reference sequence). The CDR3 spans 12 residues. V dropped 3 bases and J dropped 5 bases, with 7 bases sitting between them. DNA of the CDR3: TGTGCCAGCAGCTTGGGACAATATGGCTACACCTTC. Translation: CASSLGQYGYTF.

The chain employs TRBV5-1 and TRBJ1-3; D possibly corresponds to TRBD1 (5 bases). This CDR3 is built from 14 residues. The germline V and J ends were trimmed by 3 bases and 1 base, with 8 bases remaining between them. Germline CDR1 and CDR2: SGHRS and YFSETQ. CDR3 protein: CASSSQGSGNTIYF. CDR3 DNA sequence: TGCGCCAGCAGCTCTCAGGGTTCTGGAAACACCATATATTTT.

The chain couples TRBV10-3 to TRBJ2-3; 9 bases align to TRBD1. V gave up 8 bases and J gave up 0 bases; unmatched junction bases: 3. The CDR3 spans 14 residues. The germline V gene encodes CDR1 ENHRY and CDR2 SYGVKD. CDR3 DNA: TGTGCCATCGGGGACAGGGCGAGCACAGATACGCAGTATTTT. It translates to CAIGDRASTDTQYF.

The V call is TRBV28, the J call TRBJ2-7, with 7 bases lining up with TRBD2. From germline, CDR1 is MDHEN and CDR2 SYDVKM. After removal of 2 bases from V and 6 bases from J, the junction contained 7 bases not matched to a gene. The CDR3 covers 14 residues. The DNA of the CDR3 is TGTGCCAGCAGTTTAGGCGGGAGCCTTCTCGAGCAGTACTTC. Its protein product is CASSLGGSLLEQYF.

V usage is TRBV4-1 and J usage is TRBJ2-7; D remains unclear. The CDR3 runs to 13 residues. CDR1 and CDR2 (germline): MGHRA, YSYEKL. Trimming pared 1 base from V and 8 bases from J, leaving 12 bases between. CDR3 loop: CASSQVRTSKQYF. CDR3 bases: TGCGCCAGCAGCCAAGTACGAACATCAAAGCAGTACTTC.

The chain employs TRBV7-2 and TRBJ2-5; D is possibly TRBD2 (6 bases). V was pared by 0 bases and J by 5 bases, with 13 bases between. The CDR3 spans 15 residues. Germline V gene sequence: CDR1 SGHTA, CDR2 FQGNSA. In DNA form, the CDR3 reads TGTGCCAGCAGCTTAGCGGGGGGAATGGTGGAGACCCAGTACTTC. Its protein is CASSLAGGMVETQYF.

The V gene is TRBV7-8, the J gene TRBJ1-2; D is undetermined. V lost 5 bases to trimming and J lost 2 bases, with 9 bases between them. The CDR3 totals 13 residues. Germline CDR1 and CDR2: SGHVS and FQNEAQ. CDR3 sequence: CASSPYGNYGYTF. For the CDR3, the DNA is TGTGCCAGCAGCCCCTACGGGAACTATGGCTACACCTTC.

The gene calls are TRBV28 and TRBJ2-7; 8 positions match TRBD1. CDR1 MDHEN and CDR2 SYDVKM come from the germline V gene. The CDR3 covers 13 residues. V dropped 8 bases and J dropped 5; count of bases not matched to a gene: 8. CDR3 coding DNA: TGTGCCAGCCTCGCAGGGGGCTACAACGAGCAGTACTTC. Translation: CASLAGGYNEQYF.

This clone was recorded a few times. J is TRBJ1-6 and V is TRBV7-9, with TRBD1 identical over 7 bases. The ends lost 1 base at V and 10 bases at J; junction bases unmatched: 10. The V gene's germline CDR1 is SEHNR and CDR2 FQNEAQ (reference sequence). The CDR3 consists of 16 residues. CDR3 nucleotide sequence: TGTGCCAGCAGCTTAGTTGTTACAGGGGTAGGATCACCCCTCCACTTT. Residues: CASSLVVTGVGSPLHF.

The J gene is TRBJ1-5, the V gene TRBV3-1 (or the pseudogene TRBV3-2); D gene ambiguous. V shed 5 bases and J shed 3 bases, with 11 bases lying between them. Germline values: CDR1 LGHDT, CDR2 YNNKEL (reference sequence). The CDR3 sequence is 14 residues long. DNA for the CDR3: TGTGCCAGCAGCTCCGGGATCCTCAATCAGCCCCAGCATTTT. It specifies CASSSGILNQPQHF.

V usage is TRBV3-1 (or the pseudogene TRBV3-2) and J usage is TRBJ2-5; 7 bases map to TRBD2. The J segment lost 2 bases and the V segment lost 2 bases, leaving 5 bases of the junction unmatched. Germline V gene data show CDR1 as LGHDT and CDR2 as YNNKEL (reference sequence). The CDR3 has 15 amino acids. CDR3 coding DNA: TGTGCCAGCAGCCAAATGGGGGGGGGACAAGAGACCCAGTACTTC. As protein: CASSQMGGGQETQYF.

CDR3 DNA sequence: TGCGCCAGCAGCCCCGCGGGGGGTGAAGCTTTCTTT. It is translated as CASSPAGGEAFF. The chain is built from TRBV4-1 and TRBJ1-1, with TRBD1 as a possible D gene (5 bases). Germline V gene data show CDR1 as MGHRA and CDR2 as YSYEKL. V lost 4 bases and J lost 7, with 10 bases in between. The CDR3 runs 12 residues.

The chain joins TRBV27 to TRBJ1-5; D may be TRBD1 (5 bases). The germline gives CDR1 MNHEY, CDR2 SMNVEV (reference sequence). V shed 2 bases and J shed 2 bases, with 7 bases lying between them. The CDR3 runs 14 residues. CDR3 DNA sequence: TGTGCCAGCAGTTTAGGGGGGGGCAATCAGCCCCAGCATTTT. As protein: CASSLGGGNQPQHF.

The chain recombines TRBV28 with TRBJ2-7, with D perhaps matching TRBD1 (6 bases). From germline, CDR1 is MDHEN and CDR2 SYDVKM. V lost 7 bases and J lost 6, with 19 bases in between. The CDR3 extends over 14 amino acids. CDR3 sequence: CASISTGQGSEQYF. In nucleotides, the CDR3 is TGTGCCAGCATCTCGACAGGCCAAGGTTCCGAGCAGTACTTC.

V gene TRBV7-2 combines with J gene TRBJ2-7; 12 positions agree with TRBD2. The CDR3 totals 18 residues. With 5 bases clipped from V and 3 bases from J, the junction kept 14 bases outside the gene matches. Germline CDR1 is SGHTA and CDR2 is FQGNSA. CDR3 protein: CASSPAPSSGRAYYEQYF. CDR3 sequence (DNA): TGTGCCAGCAGCCCTGCCCCATCTAGCGGGAGGGCCTACTACGAGCAGTACTTC.

The chain recombines TRBV7-3 with TRBJ2-3, with a tentative D call TRBD1 (5 bases). The V gene lost 2 bases and the J gene lost 1 base, with 10 bases spanning the gap. The CDR3 spans 15 residues. Germline values: CDR1 SGHTA, CDR2 FQGTGA. The CDR3 coding sequence is TGTGCCAGCAGCTTATCCACAGGTCGCACAGATACGCAGTATTTT. Its translation: CASSLSTGRTDTQYF.

The chain uses TRBV29-1 and TRBJ1-2; D is possibly TRBD1 (6 bases). Germline CDR1 reads SQVTM; CDR2 reads ANQGSEA. The CDR3 consists of 12 residues. V shed 7 bases and J shed 5 bases, with 14 bases lying between them. CDR3 amino acids: CSASGQGYGYTF. The CDR3 DNA reads as TGCAGCGCCTCAGGGCAGGGGTATGGCTACACCTTC.

This rearrangement joins TRBV28 to TRBJ1-2; TRBD1 aligns across 9 bases. From germline, CDR1 is MDHEN and CDR2 SYDVKM. V lost 5 bases to trimming and J lost 5 bases; unmatched junction nucleotides: 12. This CDR3 has 16 amino acids. CDR3 DNA sequence: TGTGCCAGCAGTGCGAACAGGGGGCGTCAAGGGTATGGCTACACCTTC. It yields the protein CASSANRGRQGYGYTF.

The gene calls are TRBV21-1 and TRBJ2-4; TRBD1 reflects the table's D call only, with no check against the DNA. TRBV21-1 is labeled a pseudogene. The CDR3 totals 16 residues. As DNA, the CDR3 is TGTGCCAGCAGCGGACGACAGGGATTAGCCAAAAACATTCAGTACTTC. It yields the protein CASSGRQGLAKNIQYF.

The V and J genes are TRBV15 and TRBJ1-4; D perhaps matches TRBD1 (6 bases). Trimming removed 3 bases at V and 4 bases at J, with 12 bases between. Germline lookup yields CDR1 LNHNV and CDR2 YYDKDF (reference sequence). The CDR3 is 15 residues long. CDR3 in DNA: TGTGCCACCAGCAGGGACGGACAGAGTAATGAAAAACTGTTTTTT. Translating it yields CATSRDGQSNEKLFF.

This chain uses TRBV27 with TRBJ2-1; TRBD2 agrees at 8 bases. V lost 4 bases and J lost 5; bases outside the gene matches: 10. The CDR3 sequence is 16 residues long. CDR1 and CDR2 (germline): MNHEY, SMNVEV (reference sequence). The CDR3 loop is CASSYLAGPLNNEQFF. The CDR3 DNA is TGTGCCAGCAGTTACCTAGCGGGCCCACTCAACAATGAGCAGTTCTTC.

The chain recombines TRBV5-6 with TRBJ2-1; 9 bases align to TRBD2. In germline, CDR1 is SGHDT, CDR2 YYEEEE. The ends lost 4 bases at V and 6 bases at J; junction bases unmatched: 8. The length of the CDR3 is 15 residues. The CDR3 protein is CASSPPGLAGNEQFF. CDR3 DNA sequence: TGTGCCAGCAGCCCTCCGGGACTAGCAGGCAATGAGCAGTTCTTC. Complete variable domain (other parts from reference TRBV5-6 and TRBJ2-1): DAGVTQSPTHLIKTRGQQVTLRCSPKSGHDTVSWYQQALGQGPQFIFQYYEEEERQRGNFPDRFSGHQFPNYSSELNVNALLLGDSALYLCASSPPGLAGNEQFFGPGTRLTVL.

The chain combines TRBV5-1 with TRBJ2-7; possible D gene TRBD2, 6 bases. V gave up 1 base and J gave up 0 bases, with 11 bases separating them. From germline, CDR1 is SGHRS and CDR2 YFSETQ. The CDR3 spans 15 residues. CDR3 region: CASSLSASASYEQYF. CDR3 DNA: TGCGCCAGCAGCTTGTCCGCTAGCGCCTCCTACGAGCAGTACTTC.